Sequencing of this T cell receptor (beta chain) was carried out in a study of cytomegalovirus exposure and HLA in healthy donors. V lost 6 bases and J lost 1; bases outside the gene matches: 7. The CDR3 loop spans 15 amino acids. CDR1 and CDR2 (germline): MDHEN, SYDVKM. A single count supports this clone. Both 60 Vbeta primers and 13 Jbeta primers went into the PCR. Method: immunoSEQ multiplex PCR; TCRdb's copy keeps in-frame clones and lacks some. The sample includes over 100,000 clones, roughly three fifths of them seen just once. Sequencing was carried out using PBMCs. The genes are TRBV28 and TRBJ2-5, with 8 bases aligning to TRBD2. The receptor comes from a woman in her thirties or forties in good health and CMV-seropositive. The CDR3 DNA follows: TGTGCCAGCAGGGACCCTAGCGGGCCCCAAGAGACCCAGTACTTC. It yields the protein CASRDPSGPQETQYF.